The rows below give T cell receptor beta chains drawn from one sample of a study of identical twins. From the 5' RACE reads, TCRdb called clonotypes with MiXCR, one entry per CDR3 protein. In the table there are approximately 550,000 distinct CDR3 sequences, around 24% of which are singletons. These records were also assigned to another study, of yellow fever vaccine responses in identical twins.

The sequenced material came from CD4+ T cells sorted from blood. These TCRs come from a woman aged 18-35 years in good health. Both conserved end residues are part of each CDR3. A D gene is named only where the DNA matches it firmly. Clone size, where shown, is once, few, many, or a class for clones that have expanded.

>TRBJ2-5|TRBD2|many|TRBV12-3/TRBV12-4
CASSPGTSGRETQYF
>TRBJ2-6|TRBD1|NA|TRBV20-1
CCASERTGAGSGANVLTF
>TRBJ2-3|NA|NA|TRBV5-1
CASSIPTKDTQYF
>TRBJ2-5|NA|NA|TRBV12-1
CASSLHLYQETQYF
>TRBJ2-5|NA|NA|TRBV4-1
CASSQGQGGRETQYF
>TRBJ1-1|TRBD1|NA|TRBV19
CASSAQGMGTEAFF
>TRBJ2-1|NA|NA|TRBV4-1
CASSQYPPGDPHF
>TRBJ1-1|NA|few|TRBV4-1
CASSHFDGRTEAFF
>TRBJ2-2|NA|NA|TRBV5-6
CASSRDMGELFF
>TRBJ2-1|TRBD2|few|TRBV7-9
CASGTSGVEQFF
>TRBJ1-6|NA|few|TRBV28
CASRNGFSNSPLHF
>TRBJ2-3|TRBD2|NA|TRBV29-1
CSVEKAGHESTDTQYF
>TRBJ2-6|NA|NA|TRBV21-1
CASIYDSGANVLTF
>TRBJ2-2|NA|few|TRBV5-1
CASSLGGGRSGELFF
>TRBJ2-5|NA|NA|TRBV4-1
CASSQVSYSEETQYF
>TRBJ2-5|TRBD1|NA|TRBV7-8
CASSSFRGPQETQYF
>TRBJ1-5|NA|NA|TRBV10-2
CASRPWDSNQPQHF
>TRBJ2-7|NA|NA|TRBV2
CASSAPGASGEQYF
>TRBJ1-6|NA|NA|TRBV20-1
CSARETERFNSPLHF
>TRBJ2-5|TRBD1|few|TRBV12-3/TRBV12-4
CASRETGGGETQYF
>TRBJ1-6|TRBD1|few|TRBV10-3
CAIRGTGANSPLHF
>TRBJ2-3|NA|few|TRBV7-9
CATTLGQVITDTQYF
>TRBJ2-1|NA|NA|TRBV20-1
CSARDRVREQFF
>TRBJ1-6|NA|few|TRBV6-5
CASSYYGGQPYNSPLHF
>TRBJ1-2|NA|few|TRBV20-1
CSARDDRNPEGYTF
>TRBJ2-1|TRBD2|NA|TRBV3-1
CASTHSGGAYNEQFF
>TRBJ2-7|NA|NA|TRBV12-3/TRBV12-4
CASSLEPVGGKYEQYF
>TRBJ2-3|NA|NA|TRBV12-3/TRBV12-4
CASSDRSPDTDTQYF
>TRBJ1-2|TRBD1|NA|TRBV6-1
CASSQGVVFGYTF
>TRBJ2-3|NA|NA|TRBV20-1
CSAKPSTDTQYF
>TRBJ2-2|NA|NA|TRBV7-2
CASSSKGLASTGELFF
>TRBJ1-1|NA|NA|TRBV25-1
CASRGPGRRYTEAFF
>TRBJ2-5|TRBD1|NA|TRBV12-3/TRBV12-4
CASSSAGTDLEGTQYF
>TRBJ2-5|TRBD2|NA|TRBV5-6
CASSLGLAEQETQYF
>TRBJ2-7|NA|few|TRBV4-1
CASSQESTVTYEQYF
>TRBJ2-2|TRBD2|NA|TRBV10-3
CAISESIAGRGTGELFF
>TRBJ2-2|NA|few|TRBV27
CASRSGGLTSTGELFF
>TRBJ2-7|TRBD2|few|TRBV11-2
CASSFNSLASYEQYF
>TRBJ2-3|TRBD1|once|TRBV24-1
CATSEKTGSTDTQYF
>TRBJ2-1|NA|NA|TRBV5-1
CASRGGGVSWGNEQFF
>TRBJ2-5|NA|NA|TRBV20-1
CSARVQETQYF
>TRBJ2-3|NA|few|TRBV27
CASSPQDTQYF
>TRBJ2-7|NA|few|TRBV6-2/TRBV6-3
CASRRTVNSYEQYF
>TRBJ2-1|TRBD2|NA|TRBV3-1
CASSLFKAGYNEQFF
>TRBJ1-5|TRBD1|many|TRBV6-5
CASSYETGGSNQPQHF
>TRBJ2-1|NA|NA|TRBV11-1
CASSLNLVSGRRVGEQFF
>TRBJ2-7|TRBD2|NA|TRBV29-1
CSASGTSGYEQYF
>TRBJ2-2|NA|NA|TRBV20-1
CSARVGKPLGTGELFF
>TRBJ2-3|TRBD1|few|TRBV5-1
CASGTGQGFTDTQYF